The clone carrying this T cell receptor (beta chain) was seen only a few times. The germline CDR1 and CDR2 sequences are SGDLS and YYNGEE. V was shortened by 0 bases and J by 6 bases, with 4 bases between the two germline ends. This CDR3 is built from 12 residues. Extraction and reverse transcription of RNA yielded cDNA as the sequencing template. The protocol was immunoSEQ multiplex PCR, while the TCRdb copy is restricted to in-frame clones and leaves out a portion. The data contain approximately 210,000 clones, about three fifths of them seen just once; the ten biggest clones take up about 4%. The source of the sample is a study of CD8+ T cells in alopecia areata. Treatment of the sample: oral pan-JAK inhibitor, 5-10 mg twice daily.

This chain connects TRBV9 to TRBJ2-1; D is undetermined. The sequencing used CD4+ T cells sorted from blood, collected at week 4, from a patient treated with tofacitinib. The sequence was obtained from a human donor with alopecia areata. CDR3 residues: CASSVGSNEQFF. Written as DNA, the CDR3 is TGTGCCAGCAGCGTAGGGAGCAATGAGCAGTTCTTC.